Shown below are 16 T cell receptor beta chains from a single sample sequenced in a study of Tregs in tolerant kidney transplant recipients. Sequencing used immunoSEQ multiplex PCR; TCRdb keeps in-frame clones, though not all of them. The data contain roughly 99,000 clones, 80% to 95% of them singletons. This specimen consisted of CD4+ T cells from blood, obtained before the transplant. The receptors were gathered from a human donor who received a combined kidney and bone marrow transplant.

The chain carries TRBV30 and TRBJ2-2; 9 bases are a match to TRBD2. Trimming cost V 0 bases and J 2 bases; bases outside gene matches: 13. Germline V gene data show CDR1 as GTSNPN and CDR2 as SVGIG (reference sequence). The CDR3 runs to 19 residues. CDR3 in DNA: TGTGCCTGGAGTGTTTTTCCTTTGACTAGCGGAGCCAACACCGGGGAGCTGTTTTTT. Translating gives CAWSVFPLTSGANTGELFF.

This clone came up a few times. J is TRBJ1-1 and V is TRBV29-1; 8 nucleotides agree with TRBD1. CDR1 SQVTM and CDR2 ANQGSEA come from the germline V gene. Trimming took 7 bases from V and 3 from J; bases not matched to a gene: 4. CDR3 length equals 12 residues. CDR3 nucleotide sequence: TGCAGCGCTGGACAGGGTGACACTGAAGCTTTCTTT. Its translation: CSAGQGDTEAFF.

The chain employs TRBV6-1 and TRBJ2-7, with D tentatively TRBD1 (6 bases). V was trimmed by 0 bases and J by 4 bases, leaving 19 bases between them. This CDR3 region has 17 residues. The germline V gene encodes CDR1 MNHNS and CDR2 SASEGT. The CDR3 reads CASSEAQGFPFGYEQYF. The DNA of the CDR3 is TGTGCCAGCAGTGAAGCCCAGGGGTTTCCTTTTGGTTACGAGCAGTACTTC.

V is TRBV6-1 and J is TRBJ1-6; the D is unclear. V was clipped by 7 bases and J by 7 bases, with 17 bases between them. The CDR3 is 15 residues long. Germline lookup yields CDR1 MNHNS and CDR2 SASEGT. The CDR3: CASKPLGRRNSPLHF. The CDR3, as DNA: TGTGCCAGCAAACCCTTGGGCCGGAGGAATTCACCCCTCCACTTT.

A word on this clone: Other DNA sequences in this sample translate to the same CDR3. The chain uses TRBV10-3 and TRBJ1-6, with 9 bases identical to TRBD1. V lost 0 bases to trimming and J lost 8 bases; unmatched junction nucleotides: 2. CDR1 is ENHRY, CDR2 SYGVKD, per germline. There are 15 residues in the CDR3. The CDR3 DNA follows: TGTGCCATCAGTGAGTCGGGACAGGGTTATTCACCCCTCCACTTT. Residues: CAISESGQGYSPLHF.

This chain uses TRBV7-3 with TRBJ2-1; TRBD2 matches 10 bases. CDR1 is SGHTA, CDR2 FQGTGA, per germline. The CDR3 runs 15 residues. V gave up 5 bases and J gave up 4 bases; unmatched junction bases: 5. This chain's CDR3 is CASSDGLAVYNEQFF. The CDR3 coding sequence is TGTGCCAGCAGCGACGGACTAGCGGTTTACAATGAGCAGTTCTTC.

The gene calls are TRBV27 and TRBJ2-7; 7 nucleotides match TRBD2. Germline assignment: CDR1 MNHEY and CDR2 SMNVEV (reference sequence). The CDR3 is 15 residues long. J gave up 4 bases and V 4 bases, and 10 bases lay outside the gene matches. The CDR3 reads CASSSPGGRTYEQYF. The DNA for the CDR3 is TGTGCCAGCAGTTCCCCGGGGGGTAGGACTTACGAGCAGTACTTC.

This rearrangement joins TRBV4-1 to TRBJ1-2; D is perhaps TRBD1 (5 bases). The CDR3 consists of 14 residues. Trimming took 3 bases from V and 7 from J, leaving 15 bases between them. Per germline, CDR1 MGHRA and CDR2 YSYEKL. The CDR3 nucleotides read TGCGCCAGCAGCCAGGGGGGGAGAGTCTTTGGCTACACCTTC. Translation: CASSQGGRVFGYTF.

This chain connects TRBV11-2 to TRBJ2-5, with TRBD1 identical over 8 bases. The CDR3 extends over 14 amino acids. The ends lost 5 bases at V and 4 bases at J; junction bases unmatched: 6. Germline lookup yields CDR1 SGHAT and CDR2 FQNNGV. This CDR3 reads CASSGRTGTETQYF. CDR3 bases: TGTGCCAGCAGCGGAAGGACAGGGACAGAGACCCAGTACTTC.

V gene TRBV7-9 combines with J gene TRBJ2-3, with 10 bases matching TRBD2. The CDR3 is 16 residues long. V lost 1 base and J lost 1; bases outside the gene matches: 2. Per the germline V gene, CDR1 is SEHNR and CDR2 is FQNEAQ (reference sequence). The CDR3 sequence is CASSLGLAGGTDTQYF. In nucleotides, the CDR3 is TGTGCCAGCAGCTTAGGGCTAGCGGGAGGCACAGATACGCAGTATTTT.

The chain links TRBV27 to TRBJ1-5; D unclear. V lost 0 bases, J lost 11 bases, and 11 bases lay in between. Germline V gene lookup returns CDR1 MNHEY and CDR2 SMNVEV (reference sequence). The CDR3 sequence is 13 residues long. CDR3 DNA sequence: TGTGCCAGCAGTTTATCTAAAGAGGTAGCCCAGCATTTT. Protein: CASSLSKEVAQHF.

V gene TRBV28 combines with J gene TRBJ1-1; TRBD1 matches 11 bases. This CDR3 is 17 amino acids long. CDR1 and CDR2 (germline): MDHEN, SYDVKM. The V segment lost 5 bases and the J segment 4 bases; nucleotides outside the gene matches: 12. The CDR3 region is CASSAFRDRGSGTEAFF. CDR3 nucleotides: TGTGCCAGCAGTGCTTTCCGGGACAGGGGGTCGGGCACTGAAGCTTTCTTT.

The gene calls are TRBV18 and TRBJ1-3; D perhaps matches TRBD1 (5 bases). CDR3 length: 15 residues. The V gene lost 3 bases and the J gene lost 2 bases, with 11 bases spanning the gap. Germline CDR1 and CDR2: KGHSH and LQKENI. The CDR3 loop is CASSPAGMAGNTIYF. CDR3 nucleotide sequence: TGTGCCAGCTCACCGGCAGGGATGGCTGGAAACACCATATATTTT. Complete variable domain (other parts from reference TRBV18 and TRBJ1-3): NAGVMQNPRHLVRRRGQEARLRCSPMKGHSHVYWYRQLPEEGLKFMVYLQKENIIDESGMPKERFSAEFPKEGPSILRIQQVVRGDSAAYFCASSPAGMAGNTIYFGEGSWLTVV.

The CDR3 nucleotides read TGTGCCAGCAGCGTAGACGCGACAGGCCTAGGGGGAGGCTACACCTTC. Translation: CASSVDATGLGGGYTF. The V gene is TRBV9, the J gene TRBJ1-2, with a weak D call TRBD1 (6 bases). This CDR3 is built from 16 residues. V dropped 0 bases and J dropped 8 bases, with 20 bases sitting between them. The germline V gene has CDR1 SGDLS and CDR2 YYNGEE.

The V and J genes are TRBV4-3 and TRBJ1-6; 7 nucleotides match TRBD1. CDR3 length equals 16 residues. V shed 4 bases and J 1 base; nucleotides not matched to a gene: 4. The germline V gene encodes CDR1 LGHNA and CDR2 YSLEER. The CDR3 loop reads CASSLQTGSYNSPLHF. The CDR3 DNA follows: TGCGCCAGCAGCCTCCAGACAGGGTCCTATAATTCACCCCTCCACTTT.

With regard to this clone: Additional DNA sequences in this sample encode the identical CDR3. DNA of the CDR3: TGTGCCTGGAGTGCCCCTTGGAGGGGGCTGGGAGAAAATTCACCCCTCCACTTT. Amino acid sequence: CAWSAPWRGLGENSPLHF. The rearrangement joins TRBV30 to TRBJ1-6, with 7 bases that match TRBD1. V dropped 1 base and J dropped 7; count of bases not matched to a gene: 16. CDR3 size: 18 residues. The germline V gene has CDR1 GTSNPN and CDR2 SVGIG (reference sequence).